These 12 T cell receptor beta chains originate from one sample sequenced in a study of cytomegalovirus exposure and HLA in healthy donors. PCR amplification relied on 60 Vbeta primers (plus 13 Jbeta primers). The repertoire was sequenced with immunoSEQ multiplex PCR; TCRdb's copy has only in-frame clones and lacks some. The sample records more than 100,000 clones, roughly 78% being singletons. Input material: PBMCs. The receptor set was obtained from a man aged 45-65 years in good health and CMV-seropositive.

The chain links TRBV11-3 to TRBJ2-1; 7 bases are a match to TRBD1. Trimming cost V 4 bases and J 5 bases; bases outside gene matches: 5. CDR1 is SGHNT and CDR2 is YENEEA in the germline V gene. The length of the CDR3 is 14 residues. This CDR3 is CASSSFDRDNEQFF. The CDR3 DNA is TGTGCCAGCAGCTCTTTCGACAGGGACAATGAGCAGTTCTTC.

CDR3 protein: CASSRTGDTSYNEQFF. The CDR3 region has the DNA TGTGCCAGCAGCAGGACAGGGGATACGTCCTACAATGAGCAGTTCTTC. The chain couples TRBV9 to TRBJ2-1; 9 bases fit TRBD1. V lost 4 bases, J lost 1 base, and 6 bases stayed unmatched. Germline V gene data show CDR1 as SGDLS and CDR2 as YYNGEE. This CDR3 has 16 residues.

V gene TRBV6-1 combines with J gene TRBJ2-3, with 8 nucleotides matching TRBD2. CDR1 MNHNS and CDR2 SASEGT come from the germline V gene. This CDR3 contains 16 residues. Trimming at V came to 1 base and at J to 2 bases, leaving 5 bases not matched to a gene. CDR3 bases: TGTGCCAGCAGTGAAGTGGCGGGGGGTATCACAGATACGCAGTATTTT. Its protein product is CASSEVAGGITDTQYF.

V usage is TRBV19 and J usage is TRBJ2-1; 8 bases align to TRBD1. The CDR3 runs 15 residues. V trimming: 5 bases; J trimming: 2 bases; junction bases outside the gene matches: 5. Germline CDR1 reads LNHDA; CDR2 reads SQIVND (reference sequence). CDR3 region: CASSPDRGTYNEQFF. The DNA of the CDR3 is TGTGCCAGTAGTCCAGACAGGGGAACCTACAATGAGCAGTTCTTC.

The chain recombines TRBV6-5 with TRBJ2-7; 11 bases align to TRBD1. Germline CDR1 is MNHEY and CDR2 is SVGAGI. The CDR3 runs to 14 residues. V trimming: 7 bases; J trimming: 3 bases; junction bases outside the gene matches: 5. The CDR3: CASTPGTGGYEQYF. CDR3 in DNA: TGTGCCAGCACGCCTGGGACAGGGGGCTACGAGCAGTACTTC.

The chain links TRBV19 to TRBJ1-3; D not resolved. Germline-derived CDR1 and CDR2 are LNHDA and SQIVND (reference sequence). The CDR3 runs to 14 residues. V lost 6 bases to trimming and J lost 0 bases, with 9 bases between them. The CDR3 coding sequence is TGTGCCAGTAGACAGCTGAGCTCTGGAAACACCATATATTTT. Encoded protein: CASRQLSSGNTIYF.

The chain links TRBV9 to TRBJ2-2; D is unclear. This CDR3 contains 12 residues. Germline assignment: CDR1 SGDLS and CDR2 YYNGEE. Trimming removed 7 bases from V and 5 bases from J, with 9 bases in between. CDR3 sequence: CASARETGELFF. CDR3 DNA: TGTGCCAGCGCCCGAGAAACCGGGGAGCTGTTTTTT. Full variable domain (remainder filled in from reference TRBV9 and TRBJ2-2): DSGVTQTPKHLITATGQRVTLRCSPRSGDLSVYWYQQSLDQGLQFLIQYYNGEERAKGNILERFSAQQFPDLHSELNLSSLELGDSALYFCASARETGELFFGEGSRLTVL.

This clone was detected a few times. The chain combines TRBV5-1 with TRBJ2-7, with 7 bases that match TRBD1. V trimming: 3 bases; J trimming: 3 bases; junction bases outside the gene matches: 6. The CDR3 extends over 14 amino acids. The germline V gene has CDR1 SGHRS and CDR2 YFSETQ. CDR3 sequence reads: CASSYGRTGYEQYF. In nucleotides, the CDR3 is TGCGCCAGCAGCTATGGTAGGACAGGCTACGAGCAGTACTTC.

This chain joins TRBV25-1 and TRBJ2-2, with D tentatively TRBD2 (6 bases). With 0 bases removed from V and 5 bases from J, the gap between germline ends came to 13 bases. Germline lookup yields CDR1 MGHDK and CDR2 SYGVNS. The CDR3 is 16 residues long. In DNA form, the CDR3 reads TGTGCCAGCAGTGAATATAACGGAGGGAGGACCGGGGAGCTGTTTTTT. Protein: CASSEYNGGRTGELFF.

V and J are TRBV7-3 and TRBJ2-1; TRBD2 aligns across 7 bases. Trimming cost V 2 bases and J 4 bases; bases outside gene matches: 5. This CDR3 region has 15 residues. Germline assignment: CDR1 SGHTA and CDR2 FQGTGA. The CDR3 DNA reads as TGTGCCAGCAGCTTACTGTACGGGGGGTACAATGAGCAGTTCTTC. Translated, it gives CASSLLYGGYNEQFF.

The V and J genes are TRBV7-3 and TRBJ2-3, with TRBD2 identical over 12 bases. V dropped 5 bases and J dropped 4; count of bases not matched to a gene: 10. Germline assignment: CDR1 SGHTA and CDR2 FQGTGA. This CDR3 is 17 amino acids long. CDR3 protein: CASSTPWTSGNSDTQYF. DNA for the CDR3: TGTGCCAGCAGCACGCCGTGGACTAGCGGGAACTCAGATACGCAGTATTTT.

Worth noting for this clone: One junction end does not reproduce the germline sequence, and a read error may be involved. The rearrangement links TRBV2 to TRBJ1-6; D is unclear. The CDR3 spans 15 residues. CDR1 and CDR2 (germline): SNHLY, FYNNEI. CDR3 nucleotides: TGTGCCAGCAGGGAAGGGCATGCGGGTAATTCACCCCTCCACTTT. It codes for CASREGHAGNSPLHF.